Listed below are T cell receptor beta chains from one sample, sequenced in a study of T cell changes during pregnancy in multiple sclerosis. Clones were read by immunoSEQ multiplex PCR, and TCRdb kept only the in-frame ones, dropping some. The data contain approximately 30,000 clones, around nine tenths of them seen just once; the ten biggest clones take up 8.3%. The sample was CD8+ T cells from peripheral blood mononuclear cells, taken in the second trimester of pregnancy. These receptors were taken from a female donor with multiple sclerosis, enrolled in a pregnancy study. Each CDR3 is given with its conserved first and last residue. Fields, in order: clone size, J gene, D gene, V gene, CDR3 DNA, CDR3 protein. D genes are given only for firm matches. The size entry is marked missing in some rows and otherwise reads once, few, many or a size class.

>-|TRBJ2-1|TRBD2|TRBV28
TGTGCCAGCAGTGATGCCGGGACTAGCGGCAATGAGCAGTTCTTC
CASSDAGTSGNEQFF
>-|TRBJ2-5|TRBD2|TRBV28
TGTGCCAGCAGTTGGACTAGCCGTGTAGAGACCCAGTACTTC
CASSWTSRVETQYF
>-|TRBJ1-3|TRBD1|TRBV7-2
TGTGCCAGCAGCTTTAGACAGGGGAGCTCTGGAAACACCATATATTTT
CASSFRQGSSGNTIYF
>-|TRBJ1-3|TRBD1|TRBV5-4
TGTGCCAGCAGCCCGGACAGGGGCCCTGGAAACACCATATATTTT
CASSPDRGPGNTIYF
>-|TRBJ2-7|TRBD2|TRBV11-2
TGTGCCAGCAGCTCCGGGGGGGTCGACGAGCAGTACTTC
CASSSGGVDEQYF
>-|TRBJ1-1|-|TRBV6-6
TGTGCCAGCAGCCAGACAGTGAACACTGAAGCTTTCTTT
CASSQTVNTEAFF
>-|TRBJ2-5|TRBD1|TRBV19
TGTGCCAGTAGTGCGGAGGACAGGTCGGAGACCCAGTACTTC
CASSAEDRSETQYF
>-|TRBJ1-1|-|TRBV16
TGTGCCAGCAGCTTAGGGGGGGGGACTGAAGCTTTCTTT
CASSLGGGTEAFF
>-|TRBJ1-1|-|TRBV9
TGTGCCAGCAGCGTAGAAAACAGCGAAGCTTTCTTT
CASSVENSEAFF
>-|TRBJ1-2|-|TRBV28
TGTGCCAGCAGCTCCCCTCCAGGGGAACGCTATGGCTACACCTTC
CASSSPPGERYGYTF
>-|TRBJ2-1|TRBD1|TRBV5-1
TGCGCCAGCAGCCCCCAGGGACAGTTGGATGAGCAGTTCTTC
CASSPQGQLDEQFF
>-|TRBJ2-6|-|TRBV27
TGTGCCAGCAGTTTTAGTGGGGCGACTGGGGCCAACGTCCTGACTTTC
CASSFSGATGANVLTF
>-|TRBJ1-2|TRBD1|TRBV7-9
TGTGCCAGCAGCTGGACAGGCGACTATGGCTACACCTTC
CASSWTGDYGYTF
>-|TRBJ2-1|TRBD2|TRBV11-3
TGTGCCAGCAGCTTAGGAGTTCGATGGGGACTAGAGGGTAGCAATGAGCAGTTCTTC
CASSLGVRWGLEGSNEQFF
>-|TRBJ1-5|TRBD1|TRBV10-1
TGCGCCAGCAATCCGGGACAGGAGCGATCACGGCCCCAGCATTTT
CASNPGQERSRPQHF
>few|TRBJ2-1|-|TRBV11-2
TGTGCCAGCAGCTTAGTCAGGGCTGCGGTGCCGTTCTTC
CASSLVRAAVPFF
>-|TRBJ2-7|-|TRBV15
TGTGCCACCGGGACCCTCAGGGGTTACGAGCAGTACTTC
CATGTLRGYEQYF
>-|TRBJ1-1|-|TRBV7-9
TGTGCCAGCAGCCAAAGGGGACAAGGGGAGAACACTGAAGCTTTCTTT
CASSQRGQGENTEAFF
>-|TRBJ2-1|TRBD2|TRBV9
TGTGCCAGCAGCGCCCTAGCGGGGGTCATGAATGAGCAGTTCTTC
CASSALAGVMNEQFF
>-|TRBJ1-1|TRBD1|TRBV10-3
TGTGCCATTAGAACAGGGGATGGGACTGAAGCTTTCTTT
CAIRTGDGTEAFF